The following is a TCR beta chain sequence with its context. Its antigen is still unknown. Other DNA sequences in the same sample also yield this CDR3. These data originate in a study of beta chain features in type 1 diabetes. Trimming took 6 bases from V and 4 from J; bases not matched to a gene: 0. The germline V gene has CDR1 KGHSH and CDR2 LQKENI. The CDR3 sequence is 12 residues long. The isolated RNA, all of it, was reverse transcribed, so expressed TCRB transcripts were what got sequenced. Approximately 3.5 million reads was the average for naive, central memory and regulatory T cell samples. Assay used: immunoSEQ multiplex PCR; TCRdb lists only in-frame clones, some missing. This sample has 300,000 to 400,000 clones, with 8% to 10% found just once. Overall study results and limits: Moderate yet significant TCRB CDR3 shortening was seen in Type 1 diabetes patients in all four CD4+ subsets. The similarity of naive, central memory and Treg TCRB repertoires appeared greater among patients than among healthy donors.

Sequenced input: central memory CD4+ T cells from blood. This receptor was taken from a man aged 25 to 45 with type 1 diabetes. The genes are TRBV18 and TRBJ1-1; 9 bases fit TRBD1. DNA for the CDR3: TGTGCCAGCTCGACAGGGGGCACTGAAGCTTTCTTT. Its translation: CASSTGGTEAFF.